Listed here are 26 T cell receptor beta chains from one sample, sequenced in a study of cytomegalovirus exposure and HLA in healthy donors. The PCR used 60 Vbeta and 13 Jbeta primers. Using immunoSEQ multiplex PCR, the repertoire was profiled, and TCRdb retains in-frame clones only, with some absent. The sample consists of about 130,000 clones, around 9% of them appearing once. The sequenced sample was PBMCs. Every receptor here comes from a middle-aged man in good health and CMV-seronegative.

This chain connects TRBV19 to TRBJ1-5; D remains unclear. Germline V gene sequence: CDR1 LNHDA, CDR2 SQIVND (reference sequence). CDR3 size: 18 residues. V shed 2 bases and J shed 6 bases, with 23 bases lying between them. The CDR3: CASSIHFLGGIEFQPQHF. CDR3 in DNA: TGTGCCAGTAGTATACATTTTTTGGGAGGGATCGAATTTCAGCCCCAGCATTTT. Filled out from reference TRBV19 and TRBJ1-5, the complete variable domain reads DGGITQSPKYLFRKEGQNVTLSCEQNLNHDAMYWYRQDPGQGLRLIYYSQIVNDFQKGDIAEGYSVSREKKESFPLTVTSAQKNPTAFYLCASSIHFLGGIEFQPQHFGDGTRLSIL.

The chain joins TRBV19 to TRBJ1-4, with D unclear. Germline V gene lookup returns CDR1 LNHDA and CDR2 SQIVND (reference sequence). Trimming took 3 bases from V and 5 from J, leaving 16 bases between them. This CDR3 region has 16 residues. CDR3 nucleotides: TGTGCCAGTAGTATCGACCAGGCCGGGAGAAATGAAAAACTGTTTTTT. This translates into CASSIDQAGRNEKLFF. Using reference TRBV19 and TRBJ1-4 for the parts outside the CDR3, the full variable domain is DGGITQSPKYLFRKEGQNVTLSCEQNLNHDAMYWYRQDPGQGLRLIYYSQIVNDFQKGDIAEGYSVSREKKESFPLTVTSAQKNPTAFYLCASSIDQAGRNEKLFFGSGTQLSVL.

The table lists this clone with a few counts. The chain combines TRBV6-5 with TRBJ2-7; TRBD2 agrees at 7 bases. V lost 5 bases, J lost 4 bases, and 8 bases stayed unmatched. There are 14 residues in the CDR3. CDR1 and CDR2 (germline): MNHEY, SVGAGI. The CDR3 is CASSPWEGWYEQYF. The CDR3 DNA is TGTGCCAGCAGTCCTTGGGAGGGCTGGTACGAGCAGTACTTC.

This chain links TRBV6-5 with TRBJ1-5; 8 bases map to TRBD1. J gave up 4 bases and V 6 bases, and 2 bases lay outside the gene matches. This CDR3 has 13 amino acids. Per the germline V gene, CDR1 is MNHEY and CDR2 is SVGAGI. The CDR3 spells CASSWDRNQPQHF. The DNA for the CDR3 is TGTGCCAGCAGCTGGGACAGGAATCAGCCCCAGCATTTT.

Here the CDR3 DNA reads TGTGCCAGCAGTTGGCGCGGTACGCAGTATTTT. Its translation is CASSWRGTQYF. V is TRBV6-5 and J is TRBJ2-3; D uncertain. This CDR3 spans 11 amino acids. The V end lost 4 bases, the J end lost 8 bases, and 7 bases lay between the germline ends. Per the germline V gene, CDR1 is MNHEY and CDR2 is SVGAGI.

The J gene is TRBJ1-3, the V gene TRBV9; possibly TRBD1 for D (5 bases). Germline CDR1 reads SGDLS; CDR2 reads YYNGEE. Trimming shortened V by 3 bases and J by 3 bases, and 19 bases separated the two germline ends. The CDR3 is made up of 17 amino acids. The CDR3 bases are TGTGCCAGCAGCGCCCGGGGGGAGGGAGGGGTTGGAAACACCATATATTTT. Protein: CASSARGEGGVGNTIYF.

The chain employs TRBV28 and TRBJ1-5; possible D gene TRBD1, 6 bases. Germline assignment: CDR1 MDHEN and CDR2 SYDVKM. The CDR3 runs 16 residues. V lost 5 bases and J 2 bases, leaving 16 bases between the germline ends. The chain's CDR3 is CASSNNQGIGNQPQHF. In DNA form, the CDR3 reads TGTGCCAGCAGTAACAATCAGGGGATTGGCAATCAGCCCCAGCATTTT.

CDR3 sequence reads: CASILSGGDREQFF. CDR3 in DNA: TGTGCCAGCATCCTTAGCGGGGGGGATCGTGAGCAGTTCTTC. The chain combines TRBV6-6 with TRBJ2-1, with 11 bases that match TRBD2. Germline CDR1 reads MNHNY; CDR2 reads SVGAGI (reference sequence). The CDR3 consists of 14 residues. Trimming took 7 bases from V and 9 from J; bases not matched to a gene: 8.

The chain has TRBV12-5 and TRBJ1-1; no reliable D call. This CDR3 has 12 amino acids. Germline V CDR1 and CDR2: LGHNT, FRNRAP. Trimming removed 1 base at V and 5 bases at J, with 5 bases between. CDR3 sequence: CASGLGATEAFF. CDR3 nucleotides: TGTGCTAGTGGTTTGGGGGCTACTGAAGCTTTCTTT.

J is TRBJ2-5 and V is TRBV7-2; D is unresolved. Germline V gives CDR1 SGHTA, CDR2 FQGNSA. V dropped 4 bases and J dropped 1 base, with 10 bases sitting between them. This CDR3 spans 14 amino acids. CDR3 amino acids: CASSSSRFQETQYF. The CDR3 nucleotides are TGTGCCAGCAGCTCCTCGAGATTCCAAGAGACCCAGTACTTC.

The chain is built from TRBV28 and TRBJ2-3; D is unresolved. This CDR3 is built from 12 residues. Germline V gives CDR1 MDHEN, CDR2 SYDVKM. Trimming took 8 bases from V and 0 from J, leaving 6 bases between them. The CDR3 DNA sequence: TGTGCCAGCGAGGAAAGCACAGATACGCAGTATTTT. The encoded protein is CASEESTDTQYF.

This clone was recorded a few times. The chain carries TRBV6-5 and TRBJ2-7; D possibly corresponds to TRBD2 (6 bases). The CDR3 has 13 residues. The V end lost 6 bases, the J end lost 6 bases, and 15 bases lay between the germline ends. CDR1 is MNHEY, CDR2 SVGAGI, per germline. This chain's CDR3 is CASSRLDGAEQYF. The CDR3 nucleotides are TGTGCCAGCAGCCGACTAGATGGGGCCGAGCAGTACTTC.

The rearrangement links TRBV7-9 to TRBJ1-1; 8 positions agree with TRBD1. V gave up 7 bases and J gave up 1 base; unmatched junction bases: 8. This CDR3 has 15 residues. Germline V gene sequence: CDR1 SEHNR, CDR2 FQNEAQ (reference sequence). The CDR3 sequence: CASTSPGGPNTEAFF. The CDR3 DNA reads as TGTGCCAGCACCTCGCCAGGGGGCCCGAACACTGAAGCTTTCTTT.

This clone was seen a handful of times. In DNA, the CDR3 is TGCGCCAGCAGCTTGCCCGGGGACAACTACGAGCAGTACTTC. It is translated as CASSLPGDNYEQYF. V usage is TRBV5-1 and J usage is TRBJ2-7; a weak D match, TRBD1 (6 bases). The length of the CDR3 is 14 residues. Trimming took 1 base from V and 3 from J, leaving 11 bases between them. CDR1 and CDR2 from the germline V gene are SGHRS and YFSETQ.

In its sample, this clone was seen a few times. The CDR3 bases are TGTGCCAGCAGCGGTACAGGGGGTAATTCACCCCTCCACTTT. Encoded protein: CASSGTGGNSPLHF. The chain has TRBV7-2 and TRBJ1-6, with 8 bases lining up with TRBD1. The germline CDR1 and CDR2 sequences are SGHTA and FQGNSA. The CDR3 covers 14 residues. Germline trimming cut 5 bases from V and 6 bases from J; bases unmatched to any gene: 3.

This clone was seen more than once but under ten times. Because the CDR3 is missing its conserved closing phenylalanine or tryptophan, this is likely a read error. No DNA is shown, since the ends of the CDR3 on it are uncertain; the CDR3 is the one TCRdb lists. Other DNA sequences of this sample code for an identical CDR3. This chain links TRBV25-1 with TRBJ2-2; TRBD1, as called in the table, went unchecked against the DNA. Counting both end residues, the CDR3 totals 14 amino acids. Germline V gene data show CDR1 as MGHDK and CDR2 as SYGVNS. The CDR3 sequence is CASSGGVDTGEMFL.

This chain links TRBV11-2 with TRBJ1-1, with a weak D call TRBD1 (5 bases). The germline V and J ends were trimmed by 2 bases and 10 bases, with 17 bases remaining between them. Germline V gives CDR1 SGHAT, CDR2 FQNNGV. This CDR3 is built from 14 residues. The CDR3 bases are TGTGCCAGCAGCTTATCGGGGGGTGAGGGGAGAGCTTTCTTT. Its protein product is CASSLSGGEGRAFF.

The sample holds a few counts of this clone. This sequence joins TRBV9 and TRBJ2-1, with D possibly matching TRBD1 (6 bases). CDR3 size: 16 residues. CDR1 and CDR2 from the germline V gene are SGDLS and YYNGEE. V shed 3 bases and J shed 0 bases, with 13 bases lying between them. Here the CDR3 DNA reads TGTGCCAGCAGCGACCGGGACACAGACTCCTACAATGAGCAGTTCTTC. Translation gives CASSDRDTDSYNEQFF.

There are a few counts of this clone. V is TRBV7-9 and J is TRBJ2-1, with 10 bases identical to TRBD1. The length of the CDR3 is 15 residues. The J segment lost 7 bases and the V segment lost 1 base, leaving 4 bases of the junction unmatched. CDR1 is SEHNR and CDR2 is FQNEAQ in the germline V gene (reference sequence). In nucleotides, the CDR3 is TGTGCCAGCAGCTTAGGAGGGACAGGGGCAAATGAGCAGTTCTTC. Its translation is CASSLGGTGANEQFF.

This clone turned up a few times. The V call is TRBV5-4, the J call TRBJ1-6, with D possibly being TRBD1 (5 bases). Germline assignment: CDR1 SGHNT and CDR2 YYREEE (reference sequence). The CDR3 extends over 14 amino acids. The ends were cut back, 1 base at V and 7 bases at J, with 9 bases in the middle. The chain's CDR3 is CASSLQGRNSPLHF. The DNA of the CDR3 is TGTGCCAGCAGCTTGCAGGGAAGGAATTCACCCCTCCACTTT.

The CDR3 nucleotides read TGTGCCAGCAGTGAAGCGGGGCTGACCAATTCACCCCTCCACTTT. The encoded protein is CASSEAGLTNSPLHF. V is TRBV6-1 and J is TRBJ1-6; possibly TRBD1 for D (5 bases). Trimming removed 0 bases from V and 7 bases from J, with 10 bases in between. The germline V gene encodes CDR1 MNHNS and CDR2 SASEGT. CDR3 length: 15 amino acids.

The chain joins TRBV19 to TRBJ2-1; D is perhaps TRBD2 (6 bases). The CDR3 has 15 amino acids. In germline, CDR1 is LNHDA, CDR2 SQIVND (reference sequence). V was clipped by 0 bases and J by 2 bases, with 8 bases between them. For the CDR3, the DNA is TGTGCCAGTAGTATAGAGGACTATACCTACAATGAGCAGTTCTTC. It yields the protein CASSIEDYTYNEQFF.

V usage is TRBV7-9 and J usage is TRBJ2-7, with D possibly matching TRBD1 (6 bases). Trimming removed 4 bases from V and 6 bases from J, with 10 bases in between. Germline V gene sequence: CDR1 SEHNR, CDR2 FQNEAQ (reference sequence). CDR3 length equals 12 residues. The CDR3 region is CASSYNRAEQYF. The DNA for the CDR3 is TGTGCCAGCAGCTACAACAGGGCCGAGCAGTACTTC.

This clone was counted between two and nine times. The chain combines TRBV30 with TRBJ1-1; tentatively, D is TRBD1 (6 bases). The CDR3 has 13 residues. The ends were cut back, 5 bases at V and 4 bases at J, with 14 bases in the middle. Germline values: CDR1 GTSNPN, CDR2 SVGIG (reference sequence). DNA for the CDR3: TGTGCCTGGGCCGAGGGGGGGATCACTGAAGCTTTCTTT. This gives the protein CAWAEGGITEAFF.

The rearrangement joins TRBV9 to TRBJ2-2; 10 nucleotides match TRBD1. V trimming: 3 bases; J trimming: 4 bases; junction bases outside the gene matches: 6. The germline V gene encodes CDR1 SGDLS and CDR2 YYNGEE. The CDR3 totals 16 residues. The CDR3 coding sequence is TGTGCCAGCAGCGCTGACAGGGGGCAAATCACCGGGGAGCTGTTTTTT. It translates to CASSADRGQITGELFF.

The genes are TRBV28 and TRBJ2-3; 9 nucleotides align to TRBD2. V lost 2 bases to trimming and J lost 2 bases; unmatched junction nucleotides: 2. Germline V gene sequence: CDR1 MDHEN, CDR2 SYDVKM. This CDR3 region has 15 residues. DNA for the CDR3: TGTGCCAGCAGTTTACTAGCGGGGACCACAGATACGCAGTATTTT. Its translation: CASSLLAGTTDTQYF. The variable domain in full, completed from reference TRBV28 and TRBJ2-3, reads DVKVTQSSRYLVKRTGEKVFLECVQDMDHENMFWYRQDPGLGLRLIYFSYDVKMKEKGDIPEGYSVSREKKERFSLILESASTNQTSMYLCASSLLAGTTDTQYFGPGTRLTVL.